One sample yielded the 16 T cell receptor beta chains listed below, sequenced in a study of blood T cell repertoires in COVID-19. Repertoires were generated with immunoSEQ multiplex PCR, while TCRdb's copy carries only in-frame clones and drops some. Of a few hundred thousand clones listed, approximately 80% are singletons. Sequenced sample: PBMCs or T cells enriched from blood (not recorded which). The receptors were gathered from a middle-aged man who had recovered from COVID-19.

V and J are TRBV19 and TRBJ1-4; D may be TRBD1 (5 bases). The germline V gene has CDR1 LNHDA and CDR2 SQIVND (reference sequence). Trimming pared 4 bases from V and 7 bases from J, leaving 25 bases between. The CDR3 is 18 residues long. The CDR3: CASSTGLGLYGVSEKLFF. The CDR3 DNA reads as TGTGCCAGTAGTACGGGACTGGGTCTCTACGGTGTTAGTGAAAAACTGTTTTTT.

This chain uses TRBV9 with TRBJ2-1, with TRBD1 as a possible D gene (6 bases). This CDR3 region has 16 residues. V lost 1 base and J 12 bases, leaving 23 bases between the germline ends. CDR1 SGDLS and CDR2 YYNGEE come from the germline V gene. The CDR3 here is CASSVSGQGFFQWQFF. The DNA for the CDR3 is TGTGCCAGCAGCGTATCGGGACAAGGGTTCTTCCAATGGCAGTTCTTC.

CDR3 sequence: CSARGRGGYNEQFF. For the CDR3, the DNA is TGCAGCGCCCGCGGGAGGGGAGGCTACAATGAGCAGTTCTTC. The chain carries TRBV29-1 and TRBJ2-1, with TRBD2 matching 9 bases. The germline gives CDR1 SQVTM, CDR2 ANQGSEA. This CDR3 comprises 14 residues. Trimming took 7 bases from V and 3 from J; bases not matched to a gene: 7.

DNA for the CDR3: TGCAGCGTCGCCCTCCGACAGGGGGCCAACACTGAAGCTTTCTTT. Translating gives CSVALRQGANTEAFF. The rearrangement joins TRBV29-1 to TRBJ1-1; the match to TRBD1 covers 10 bases. The junction had 9 bases not matched to a gene; V was cut back by 6 bases and J by 2 bases. This CDR3 region has 15 residues. Germline V gene data show CDR1 as SQVTM and CDR2 as ANQGSEA. Looking up the rest from reference TRBV29-1 and TRBJ1-1 gives the full variable domain: SAVISQKPSRDICQRGTSLTIQCQVDSQVTMMFWYRQQPGQSLTLIATANQGSEATYESGFVIDKFPISRPNLTFSTLTVSNMSPEDSSIYLCSVALRQGANTEAFFGQGTRLTVV.

This sequence joins TRBV28 and TRBJ1-2; 12 nucleotides match TRBD1. The CDR3 has 16 amino acids. Germline V CDR1 and CDR2: MDHEN, SYDVKM. J lost 5 bases, V lost 1 base, and 5 bases had no gene match. This chain's CDR3 is CASSLLGTGGEYGYTF. In DNA, the CDR3 is TGTGCCAGCAGTTTATTGGGGACAGGGGGCGAGTATGGCTACACCTTC.

The chain has TRBV9 and TRBJ2-2, with D uncertain. Germline values: CDR1 SGDLS, CDR2 YYNGEE. V dropped 1 base and J dropped 2 bases, with 9 bases sitting between them. The CDR3 extends over 15 amino acids. The CDR3 nucleotides are TGTGCCAGCAGCGTACTACCCTCAAACACCGGGGAGCTGTTTTTT. As protein: CASSVLPSNTGELFF.

This clone was seen just once. J is TRBJ1-5 and V is TRBV9, with D maybe TRBD1 (6 bases). Germline values: CDR1 SGDLS, CDR2 YYNGEE. The CDR3 runs 14 residues. V gave up 4 bases and J gave up 5 bases, with 13 bases separating them. The CDR3 region has the DNA TGTGCCAGCAGCCTGGGACACGGGGATCAGCCCCAGCATTTT. This codes for CASSLGHGDQPQHF.

The chain combines TRBV12-5 with TRBJ2-5, with TRBD1 matching over 9 bases. This CDR3 spans 14 amino acids. Germline lookup yields CDR1 LGHNT and CDR2 FRNRAP. V gave up 6 bases and J gave up 4 bases; unmatched junction bases: 6. The CDR3 region is CASGSTGGRETQYF. The CDR3 DNA reads TGTGCTAGTGGCTCGACAGGGGGAAGAGAGACCCAGTACTTC.

The V gene is TRBV10-2, the J gene TRBJ2-1, with 11 bases matching TRBD2. The CDR3 runs 15 residues. In germline, CDR1 is WSHSY, CDR2 SAAADI. The V and J ends lost 5 bases and 7 bases, in that order; junction bases with no gene match: 7. The CDR3 DNA is TGCGCCAGCAGTCTCCTAGCGGGAGGTGAAAATGAGCAGTTCTTC. Its translation: CASSLLAGGENEQFF.

CDR3 coding DNA: TGTGCCAGCAGCGCTCCACTGACCGGGGAGCTGTTTTTT. Translation: CASSAPLTGELFF. The chain is built from TRBV9 and TRBJ2-2; no reliable D call. There are 13 residues in the CDR3. Germline V gives CDR1 SGDLS, CDR2 YYNGEE. V was cut by 3 bases and J by 5 bases, with 8 bases left in between.

This clone was observed a single time. The chain uses TRBV21-1 and TRBJ1-5; the table's D call of TRBD1 was not tested on the DNA. TRBV21-1 is a listed pseudogene. The CDR3 runs 13 residues. The CDR3 here is CASRRTGNQPQHF. CDR3 nucleotides: TGTGCCAGCAGAAGAACAGGGAACCAGCCCCAGCATTTT.

The J gene is TRBJ2-1, the V gene TRBV6-2 or TRBV6-3, with 9 nucleotides matching TRBD2. The CDR3 has 17 amino acids. CDR1 is MNHEY, CDR2 SVGEGT, per germline. The trim removed 2 bases at V and 4 bases at J, leaving 9 bases unmatched. This chain's CDR3 is CASSYIAGAGPYNEQFF. The CDR3 nucleotides read TGTGCCAGCAGTTACATAGCGGGAGCGGGACCTTACAATGAGCAGTTCTTC.

This chain uses TRBV18 with TRBJ1-2; no firm D call. Germline CDR1 and CDR2: KGHSH and LQKENI. The CDR3 sequence is 14 residues long. With 2 bases removed from V and 5 bases from J, the gap between germline ends came to 12 bases. The CDR3 region is CASSPSAGGYGYTF. In DNA form, the CDR3 reads TGTGCCAGCTCACCATCTGCAGGAGGGTATGGCTACACCTTC.

CDR3 region: CATSDSLRGLSGDEQYF. The CDR3, as DNA: TGTGCCACCAGTGACTCCCTCAGGGGGTTATCGGGCGACGAGCAGTACTTC. The genes are TRBV24-1 and TRBJ2-7; 7 bases are a match to TRBD1. The CDR3 is 17 residues long. The germline V gene encodes CDR1 KGHDR and CDR2 SFDVKD. The V segment lost 4 bases and the J segment 5 bases; nucleotides outside the gene matches: 16.

This clone was seen only once. The CDR3 loop reads CASSYTVAGSKNIQYF. In DNA form, the CDR3 reads TGTGCCAGCAGCTACACGGTAGCGGGATCCAAAAACATTCAGTACTTC. The rearrangement joins TRBV11-3 to TRBJ2-4; TRBD2 agrees at 8 bases. This CDR3 has 16 amino acids. V shed 4 bases, J shed 2 bases, and the junction held 7 bases outside the gene matches. Germline V gene sequence: CDR1 SGHNT, CDR2 YENEEA.

This chain links TRBV5-6 with TRBJ2-1, with 9 bases that match TRBD1. Germline CDR1 SGHDT, CDR2 YYEEEE. The CDR3 runs to 16 residues. V lost 4 bases to trimming and J lost 2 bases; unmatched junction nucleotides: 7. Here the CDR3 DNA reads TGTGCCAGCAGCGACCGGGACAGGGACACCTACAATGAGCAGTTCTTC. Its translation: CASSDRDRDTYNEQFF.